Listed here are 30 T cell receptor beta chains from one sample, sequenced in a study of graft-versus-host responses after intestinal transplantation. Libraries were prepared by immunoSEQ multiplex PCR; TCRdb keeps only in-frame clonotypes and omits some of them. The data hold several thousand clones, with approximately 76% observed a single time. This material consisted of PBMCs, taken roughly 540 days after intestinal transplant. Receptors originate from a human patient who received an intestinal transplant, so some T cells may come from the graft donor.

The chain couples TRBV7-2 to TRBJ2-5; 13 bases match TRBD2. The CDR3 consists of 16 residues. With V trimmed by 1 base and J by 6 bases, 5 bases remained unmatched. Per the germline V gene, CDR1 is SGHTA and CDR2 is FQGNSA. The CDR3: CASSLEGLAGFQTQYF. CDR3 nucleotides: TGTGCCAGCAGCTTAGAGGGACTAGCGGGATTTCAGACCCAGTACTTC.

This clone was seen a handful of times. The chain is built from TRBV5-1 and TRBJ2-5, with 8 nucleotides matching TRBD2. V lost 0 bases to trimming and J lost 4 bases; unmatched junction nucleotides: 11. The CDR3 has 17 amino acids. Germline loops: CDR1 SGHRS, CDR2 YFSETQ. CDR3 loop: CASSLVPSTSVGETQYF. The CDR3 nucleotides read TGCGCCAGCAGCTTGGTCCCCTCGACTAGCGTGGGAGAGACCCAGTACTTC.

The chain employs TRBV6-8 and TRBJ1-1, with TRBD1 matching over 7 bases. The CDR3 sequence is 16 residues long. Germline loops: CDR1 MNHGY, CDR2 SAAAGT. V lost 2 bases to trimming and J lost 2 bases; unmatched junction nucleotides: 8. CDR3: CASSYLRGQLNTEAFF. The CDR3, as DNA: TGTGCCAGCAGTTACCTCAGGGGACAGCTAAACACTGAAGCTTTCTTT.

This sequence joins TRBV4-1 and TRBJ2-2, with D possibly matching TRBD1 (5 bases). Trimming shortened V by 0 bases and J by 5 bases, and 13 bases separated the two germline ends. The CDR3 is 16 amino acids. Germline V gives CDR1 MGHRA, CDR2 YSYEKL. The CDR3 protein is CASSQDTGFTTGELFF. CDR3 in DNA: TGCGCCAGCAGCCAAGACACAGGCTTTACAACCGGGGAGCTGTTTTTT.

The chain combines TRBV29-1 with TRBJ1-4, with D tentatively TRBD1 (6 bases). The V and J ends lost 6 bases and 8 bases respectively, with 16 bases between them. The germline V gene has CDR1 SQVTM and CDR2 ANQGSEA. This CDR3 is 13 amino acids long. The CDR3 DNA sequence: TGCAGCGTATCAGGGGCCCTCGGGGAAAAACTGTTTTTT. It is translated as CSVSGALGEKLFF. The variable domain in full, completed from reference TRBV29-1 and TRBJ1-4, reads SAVISQKPSRDICQRGTSLTIQCQVDSQVTMMFWYRQQPGQSLTLIATANQGSEATYESGFVIDKFPISRPNLTFSTLTVSNMSPEDSSIYLCSVSGALGEKLFFGSGTQLSVL.

The rearrangement joins TRBV7-9 to TRBJ2-7, with 9 bases matching TRBD1. J lost 5 bases, V lost 4 bases, and 9 bases had no gene match. Germline values: CDR1 SEHNR, CDR2 FQNEAQ (reference sequence). The CDR3 consists of 15 residues. The CDR3, as DNA: TGTGCCAGCAGCTCGGATCGGACAGGGGTGAACGAGCAGTACTTC. It is translated as CASSSDRTGVNEQYF.

The chain has TRBV6-6 and TRBJ2-4, with D perhaps matching TRBD1 (5 bases). Trimming left V 6 bases short and J 0 bases short, with 9 bases between. Germline V gene lookup returns CDR1 MNHNY and CDR2 SVGAGI (reference sequence). The CDR3 contains 14 residues. The CDR3 spells CASRTTVAKNIQYF. The CDR3, as DNA: TGTGCCAGCAGGACGACAGTAGCCAAAAACATTCAGTACTTC.

This chain connects TRBV30 to TRBJ1-2; 9 bases match TRBD1. The V gene end was trimmed by 4 bases and the J gene end by 8 bases; junction bases not matched to a gene: 8. The CDR3 has 13 residues. Per germline, CDR1 GTSNPN and CDR2 SVGIG (reference sequence). CDR3 in amino acids: CAWTTGTGQGYTF. The CDR3 nucleotides read TGTGCCTGGACCACCGGGACAGGGCAAGGCTACACCTTC.

J is TRBJ2-7 and V is TRBV6-6; 11 nucleotides match TRBD2. With 6 bases clipped from V and 5 bases from J, the junction kept 6 bases outside the gene matches. Germline CDR1 and CDR2: MNHNY and SVGAGI (reference sequence). The CDR3 totals 14 residues. CDR3 amino acids: CASSRLAGRDEQYF. The CDR3 DNA reads TGTGCCAGCAGCAGACTAGCGGGGAGAGACGAGCAGTACTTC.

The rearrangement joins TRBV13 to TRBJ1-5; 7 nucleotides align to TRBD1. The CDR3 consists of 13 residues. Germline CDR1 PRHDT, CDR2 FYEKMQ (reference sequence). V was clipped by 5 bases and J by 7 bases; unmatched bases: 5. The CDR3 region is CASSRQGRQPQHF. The CDR3 DNA sequence: TGTGCCAGCAGCAGACAGGGTCGACAGCCCCAGCATTTT.

For the CDR3, the DNA is TGTGCCAGCAGTGGTTCGAACTCCTATAATTCACCCCTCCACTTT. Translation gives CASSGSNSYNSPLHF. The genes are TRBV2 and TRBJ1-6; D unresolved. The CDR3 extends over 15 amino acids. The germline CDR1 and CDR2 sequences are SNHLY and FYNNEI. Trimming took off 4 bases at V and 0 bases at J, with 7 bases between the two ends.

This clone occurred once. The V call is TRBV28, the J call TRBJ1-1, with 7 bases that match TRBD1. This CDR3 spans 17 amino acids. Germline V lookup: CDR1 MDHEN, CDR2 SYDVKM. Unmatched junction bases numbered 12, after V lost 4 bases and J lost 1 base. The CDR3 DNA is TGTGCCAGCAGTTCCTACCGGGGGACAGAATCGAACACTGAAGCTTTCTTT. Its translation is CASSSYRGTESNTEAFF.

The chain employs TRBV11-2 and TRBJ2-2; D uncertain. This CDR3 contains 11 residues. Germline CDR1 and CDR2: SGHAT and FQNNGV. V was shortened by 7 bases and J by 4 bases, with 4 bases between the two germline ends. Here the CDR3 DNA reads TGTGCCAGCACCTTCACCGGGGAGCTGTTTTTT. This gives the protein CASTFTGELFF.

About this clone: This same CDR3 is encoded by further DNA sequences in the sample. This chain connects TRBV5-5 to TRBJ2-7; 9 bases agree with TRBD2. Germline CDR1 reads SGHKS; CDR2 reads YYEKEE (reference sequence). The junction had 9 bases not matched to a gene; V was cut back by 4 bases and J by 4 bases. This CDR3 region has 15 residues. The CDR3 here is CASSQEASGDYEQYF. The CDR3 coding sequence is TGTGCCAGCAGCCAAGAGGCTAGCGGGGATTACGAGCAGTACTTC.

This chain connects TRBV4-3 to TRBJ2-3; 10 positions match TRBD2. Germline assignment: CDR1 LGHNA and CDR2 YSLEER. The CDR3 runs to 17 residues. V lost 6 bases and J lost 10; bases outside the gene matches: 19. CDR3 protein: CASSHTKSGGVLSPQYF. For the CDR3, the DNA is TGCGCCAGCAGTCACACGAAGAGCGGGGGGGTTCTCAGCCCGCAGTATTTT.

Comment on this clone: This is likely a read error, given that the CDR3 carries no conserved phenylalanine or tryptophan at its end. No DNA is shown, since the ends of the CDR3 on it are uncertain; the CDR3 is the one TCRdb lists. This sequence joins TRBV4-3 and TRBJ2-7. CDR1 and CDR2 from the germline V gene are LGHNA and YSLEER. The CDR3 is 15 residues long, ends included. CDR3 loop: CASSQALGVLGGAMS.

This clone was seen just once. V usage is TRBV30 and J usage is TRBJ2-1, with 10 bases matching TRBD2. The CDR3 runs to 17 residues. The germline gives CDR1 GTSNPN, CDR2 SVGIG (reference sequence). V shed 3 bases, J shed 2 bases, and the junction held 10 bases outside the gene matches. Written as DNA, the CDR3 is TGTGCCTGGAGACCAAAGAGGACTAGCGGTGCCTACAATGAGCAGTTCTTC. Amino acids: CAWRPKRTSGAYNEQFF.

The gene calls are TRBV6-6 and TRBJ2-3; weak D call: TRBD2 (6 bases). The germline CDR1 and CDR2 sequences are MNHNY and SVGAGI (reference sequence). The CDR3 covers 12 residues. Trimming removed 10 bases from V and 4 bases from J, with 12 bases in between. The CDR3 spells CATLTGADTQYF. CDR3 sequence (DNA): TGTGCCACCCTCACGGGGGCAGATACGCAGTATTTT.

V and J are TRBV19 and TRBJ2-7; D tentatively reads TRBD1 or TRBD2 (6 bases each). The CDR3 length is 15 residues. CDR1 is LNHDA and CDR2 is SQIVND in the germline V gene (reference sequence). V was pared by 4 bases and J by 1 base, with 14 bases between. In nucleotides, the CDR3 is TGTGCCAGTAGTAGGGGGGCAGGGAATTCCTACGAGCAGTACTTC. This translates into CASSRGAGNSYEQYF.

V is TRBV2 and J is TRBJ2-1, with D perhaps matching TRBD1 (6 bases). V gave up 6 bases and J gave up 3 bases, with 9 bases separating them. CDR1 SNHLY and CDR2 FYNNEI come from the germline V gene. The CDR3 contains 13 residues. The CDR3 bases are TGTGCCAGCAGAACGGACAGCTACAATGAGCAGTTCTTC. It specifies CASRTDSYNEQFF.

The chain is built from TRBV30 and TRBJ1-2, with unresolved D. The CDR3 length is 16 residues. Trimming pared 0 bases from V and 8 bases from J, leaving 22 bases between. Germline V gene data show CDR1 as GTSNPN and CDR2 as SVGIG (reference sequence). Here the CDR3 DNA reads TGTGCCTGGAGTGTGGGCAGGATCCCCGACCTACACGGCTACACCTTC. Translated, it gives CAWSVGRIPDLHGYTF. Looking up the rest from reference TRBV30 and TRBJ1-2 gives the full variable domain: SQTIHQWPATLVQPVGSPLSLECTVEGTSNPNLYWYRQAAGRGLQLLFYSVGIGQISSEVPQNLSASRPQDRQFILSSKKLLLSDSGFYLCAWSVGRIPDLHGYTFGSGTRLTVV.

The V call is TRBV19, the J call TRBJ2-2; D not resolved. Trimming removed 1 base at V and 4 bases at J, with 4 bases between. The CDR3 is made up of 13 amino acids. Germline CDR1 LNHDA, CDR2 SQIVND (reference sequence). In DNA form, the CDR3 reads TGTGCCAGTAGTATAGCGATCACCGGGGAGCTGTTTTTT. Its protein is CASSIAITGELFF.

This chain uses TRBV9 with TRBJ2-3; 7 nucleotides align to TRBD2. CDR1 and CDR2 (germline): SGDLS, YYNGEE. The V and J ends lost 3 bases and 2 bases, in that order; junction bases with no gene match: 6. CDR3 length: 15 residues. CDR3 region: CASSARDYYTDTQYF. CDR3 coding DNA: TGTGCCAGCAGCGCCCGGGACTACTACACAGATACGCAGTATTTT.

V is TRBV11-2 and J is TRBJ2-7; a weak D match, TRBD1 (6 bases). The CDR3 contains 14 residues. CDR1 is SGHAT, CDR2 FQNNGV, per germline. Between the trimmed V and J ends, which lost 1 base and 3 bases, there was a span of 10 bases. The DNA for the CDR3 is TGTGCCAGCAGCTTAGTTCCAGGGGTCTACGAGCAGTACTTC. It encodes CASSLVPGVYEQYF.

This clone was seen more than once but under ten times. V and J are TRBV5-4 and TRBJ1-2; tentative D call: TRBD1 (6 bases). CDR1 and CDR2 from the germline V gene are SGHNT and YYREEE (reference sequence). The CDR3 spans 14 residues. V gave up 3 bases and J gave up 3 bases, with 12 bases separating them. CDR3 nucleotide sequence: TGTGCCAGCAGCTCCCGGACAGATTACTATGGCTACACCTTC. Amino acids: CASSSRTDYYGYTF.

This clone was seen more than once but under ten times. CDR3 residues: CAISGRQGNTEAFF. CDR3 DNA: TGTGCCATCAGTGGGAGACAGGGGAACACTGAAGCTTTCTTT. This rearrangement joins TRBV10-3 to TRBJ1-1; 7 bases match TRBD1. Germline V gene lookup returns CDR1 ENHRY and CDR2 SYGVKD. CDR3 length: 14 residues. V trimming: 4 bases; J trimming: 1 base; junction bases outside the gene matches: 3.

This clone was counted a few times. The genes are TRBV6-4 and TRBJ1-1, with TRBD1 as a possible D gene (5 bases). The CDR3 runs 14 residues. With 2 bases removed from V and 5 bases from J, the gap between germline ends came to 12 bases. The germline CDR1 and CDR2 sequences are MRHNA and SNTAGT. This CDR3 is CASSDDGEGTEAFF. CDR3 DNA: TGTGCCAGCAGTGACGACGGTGAGGGGACTGAAGCTTTCTTT.

This clone came up a few times. DNA of the CDR3: TGTGCCAGCAGCTTTCAGGGGAACCAGCCCCAGCATTTT. This translates into CASSFQGNQPQHF. This chain uses TRBV7-9 with TRBJ1-5; tentative D call: TRBD1 (6 bases). V lost 3 bases and J 7 bases, leaving 10 bases between the germline ends. The CDR3 covers 13 residues. CDR1 SEHNR and CDR2 FQNEAQ come from the germline V gene (reference sequence). Full variable domain (rest looked up from reference TRBV7-9 and TRBJ1-5): DTGVSQNPRHKITKRGQNVTFRCDPISEHNRLYWYRQTLGQGPEFLTYFQNEAQLEKSRLLSDRFSAERPKGSFSTLEIQRTEQGDSAMYLCASSFQGNQPQHFGDGTRLSIL.

The CDR3 coding sequence is TGTGCCAGCAGCCTTCGACTAGCGGGGATCTACGAGCAGTACTTC. This encodes CASSLRLAGIYEQYF. J is TRBJ2-7 and V is TRBV11-2; 11 positions agree with TRBD2. V shed 5 bases and J 3 bases; nucleotides not matched to a gene: 6. The germline gives CDR1 SGHAT, CDR2 FQNNGV. The CDR3 covers 15 residues.

Turning to this clone: Different DNA sequences within this sample yield the same CDR3. The chain combines TRBV5-7 with TRBJ2-7; D unresolved. TRBV5-7 is marked as an open reading frame, function uncertain. The V end lost 1 base, the J end lost 3 bases, and 11 bases lay between the germline ends. The CDR3 has 14 amino acids. CDR3 in amino acids: CASSLRGMDYEQYF. The CDR3 DNA sequence: TGTGCCAGCAGCTTGAGAGGAATGGACTACGAGCAGTACTTC.